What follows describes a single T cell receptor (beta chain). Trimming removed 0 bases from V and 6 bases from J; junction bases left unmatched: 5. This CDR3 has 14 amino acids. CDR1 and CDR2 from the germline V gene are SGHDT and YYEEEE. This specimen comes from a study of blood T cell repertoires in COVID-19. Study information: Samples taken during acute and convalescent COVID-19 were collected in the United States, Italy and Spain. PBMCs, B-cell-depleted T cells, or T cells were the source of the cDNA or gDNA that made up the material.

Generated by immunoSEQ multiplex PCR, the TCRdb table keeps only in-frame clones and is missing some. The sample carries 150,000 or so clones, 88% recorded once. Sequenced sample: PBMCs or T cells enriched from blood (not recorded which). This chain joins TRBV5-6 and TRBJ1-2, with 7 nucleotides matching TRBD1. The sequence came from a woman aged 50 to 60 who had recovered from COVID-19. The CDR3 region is CASSLGNRGHGYTF. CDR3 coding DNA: TGTGCCAGCAGCTTGGGAAACAGGGGTCATGGCTACACCTTC.